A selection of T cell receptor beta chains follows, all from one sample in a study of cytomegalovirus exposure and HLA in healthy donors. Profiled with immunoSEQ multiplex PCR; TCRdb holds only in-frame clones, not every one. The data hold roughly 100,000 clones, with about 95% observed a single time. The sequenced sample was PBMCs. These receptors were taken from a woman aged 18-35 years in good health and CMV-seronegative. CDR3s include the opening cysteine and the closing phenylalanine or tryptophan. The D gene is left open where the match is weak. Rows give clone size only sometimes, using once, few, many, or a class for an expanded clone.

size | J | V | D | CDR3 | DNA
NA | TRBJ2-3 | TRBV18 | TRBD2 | CASSVAGTSGTDTQYF | TGTGCCAGCTCAGTGGCGGGGACTAGCGGCACAGATACGCAGTATTTT
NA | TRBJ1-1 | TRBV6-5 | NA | CASRKEGLMNTEAFF | TGTGCCAGCAGGAAGGAGGGACTCATGAACACTGAAGCTTTCTTT
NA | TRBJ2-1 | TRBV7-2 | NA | CASSSVGGVDEQFF | TGTGCCAGCAGCTCGGTAGGGGGAGTCGATGAGCAGTTCTTC
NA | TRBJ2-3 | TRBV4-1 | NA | CASSQAPVPTDTQYF | TGCGCCAGCAGCCAAGCTCCGGTTCCCACAGATACGCAGTATTTT
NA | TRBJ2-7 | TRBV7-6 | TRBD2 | CASSPTSSSGGSPYEQYF | TGTGCCAGCAGCCCTACTTCTTCTAGCGGGGGGTCCCCCTACGAGCAGTACTTC
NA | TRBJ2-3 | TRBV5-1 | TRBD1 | CASSRTGATDTQYF | TGCGCCAGCAGCCGGACAGGGGCCACAGATACGCAGTATTTT
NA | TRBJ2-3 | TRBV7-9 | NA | CASSLVGTDTQYF | TGTGCCAGCAGCTTAGTAGGCACAGATACGCAGTATTTT
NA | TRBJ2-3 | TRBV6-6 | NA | CASSYSRIHTQYF | TGTGCCAGCAGTTACTCGAGGATACATACGCAGTATTTT
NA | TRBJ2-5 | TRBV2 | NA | CASDDIGDIPSRSRETQYF | TGTGCCAGCGACGATATAGGGGACATCCCGTCCCGGAGCCGAGAGACCCAGTACTTC
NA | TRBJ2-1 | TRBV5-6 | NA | CASSTWTGWEIAGANEQFF | TGTGCCAGCAGCACGTGGACAGGGTGGGAGATAGCGGGAGCAAATGAGCAGTTCTTC
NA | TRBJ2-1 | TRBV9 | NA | CASSVVTGNEQFF | TGTGCCAGCAGCGTAGTGACGGGGAATGAGCAGTTCTTC
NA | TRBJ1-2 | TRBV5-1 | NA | CASSLAGSLYGYTF | TGCGCCAGCAGCTTGGCAGGGTCTTTATATGGCTACACCTTC
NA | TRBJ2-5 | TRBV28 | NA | CASSLAGLKYF | TGTGCCAGCAGTTTGGCGGGACTTAAGTACTTC
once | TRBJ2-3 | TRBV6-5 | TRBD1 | CASSTKTGGTDTQYF | TGTGCCAGCAGCACAAAAACAGGGGGCACAGATACGCAGTATTTT
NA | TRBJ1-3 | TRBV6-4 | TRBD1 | CASSQGASGNTIYF | TGTGCCAGCAGCCAGGGGGCGAGTGGAAACACCATATATTTT
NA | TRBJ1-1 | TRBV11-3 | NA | CASTTRMNTEAFF | TGTGCCAGCACCACGAGAATGAACACTGAAGCTTTCTTT
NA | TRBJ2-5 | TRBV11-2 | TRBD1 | CASSSGTGRETQYF | TGTGCCAGCAGCTCTGGGACAGGCCGGGAGACCCAGTACTTC
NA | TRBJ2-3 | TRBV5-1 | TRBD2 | CASSSWGGFDTQYF | TGCGCCAGCAGCTCATGGGGGGGATTTGATACGCAGTATTTT
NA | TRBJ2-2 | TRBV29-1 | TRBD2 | CSVGETGAGVVTGELFF | TGCAGCGTTGGGGAGACAGGAGCGGGAGTTGTCACCGGGGAGCTGTTTTTT
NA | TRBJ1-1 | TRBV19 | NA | CATSPWANTEAFF | TGTGCCACTTCCCCCTGGGCGAACACTGAAGCTTTCTTT
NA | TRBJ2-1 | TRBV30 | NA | CAWSRVGDEQFF | TGTGCCTGGAGTAGAGTTGGTGATGAGCAGTTCTTC
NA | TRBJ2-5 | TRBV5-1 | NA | CASSSRLSFGETQYF | TGCGCCAGCAGTTCTCGACTGTCTTTCGGAGAGACCCAGTACTTC
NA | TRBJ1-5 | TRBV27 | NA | CASSPSRGERNQPQHF | TGTGCCAGCAGTCCCTCCCGGGGGGAGAGAAATCAGCCCCAGCATTTT
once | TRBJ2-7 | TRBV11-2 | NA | CASSLGADQYYEQYF | TGTGCCAGCAGCCTGGGGGCAGATCAATACTACGAGCAGTACTTC
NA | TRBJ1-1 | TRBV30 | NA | CATRRGGEFDFF | TGTGCCACGAGGCGCGGGGGAGAGTTCGATTTCTTT
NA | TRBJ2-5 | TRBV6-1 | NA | CASSVVAGLETQYF | TGTGCCAGCAGTGTAGTTGCAGGGCTAGAGACCCAGTACTTC
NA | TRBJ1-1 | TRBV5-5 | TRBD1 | CASIDRDRFEAFF | TGTGCCAGCATTGATCGGGACAGATTTGAAGCTTTCTTT
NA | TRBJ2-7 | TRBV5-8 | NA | CASSWGAYEQYF | TGTGCCAGCAGCTGGGGAGCCTACGAGCAGTACTTC
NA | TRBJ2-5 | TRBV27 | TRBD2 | CASSFLGGQETQYF | TGTGCCAGCAGCTTCTTGGGGGGGCAAGAGACCCAGTACTTC
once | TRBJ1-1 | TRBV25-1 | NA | CASSEYRAGIFF | TGTGCCAGCAGTGAATATCGGGCAGGGATATTCTTT
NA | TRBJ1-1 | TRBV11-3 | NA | CASSGGADTEAFF | TGTGCCAGCAGCGGGGGCGCGGACACTGAAGCTTTCTTT
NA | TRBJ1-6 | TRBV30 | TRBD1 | CATSPGQRYNSPLHF | TGTGCCACATCCCCGGGACAGCGTTATAATTCACCCCTCCACTTT
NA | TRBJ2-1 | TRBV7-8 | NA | CASIPVREYNEQFF | TGTGCCAGCATCCCAGTCCGGGAATACAATGAGCAGTTCTTC
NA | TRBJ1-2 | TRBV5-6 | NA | CASSLGQFDGYTF | TGTGCCAGCAGCTTGGGGCAGTTCGATGGCTACACCTTC
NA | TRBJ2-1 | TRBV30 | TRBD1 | CAWKGAVNEQFF | TGTGCCTGGAAGGGGGCAGTCAATGAGCAGTTCTTC
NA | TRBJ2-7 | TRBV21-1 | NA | CASSDSVLLEYF | TGTGCCAGCAGCGATAGTGTCCTGCTGGAGTACTTC
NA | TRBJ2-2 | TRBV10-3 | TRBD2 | CAISESGGTGELFF | TGTGCCATCAGTGAGTCGGGAGGGACCGGGGAGCTGTTTTTT
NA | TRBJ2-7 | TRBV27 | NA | CASSLSDTAEQYF | TGTGCCAGCAGTTTATCTGACACGGCCGAGCAGTACTTC
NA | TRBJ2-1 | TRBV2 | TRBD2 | CASSLGGRELDEQFF | TGTGCCAGCAGTCTCGGTGGGCGGGAGCTGGATGAGCAGTTCTTC
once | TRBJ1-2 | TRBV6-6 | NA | CASREVSGVGYTF | TGTGCCAGCAGGGAGGTTTCCGGGGTCGGCTACACCTTC
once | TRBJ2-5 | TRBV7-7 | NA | CASSFRGIGQETQYF | TGTGCTAGCAGCTTTCGCGGGATTGGGCAAGAGACCCAGTACTTC